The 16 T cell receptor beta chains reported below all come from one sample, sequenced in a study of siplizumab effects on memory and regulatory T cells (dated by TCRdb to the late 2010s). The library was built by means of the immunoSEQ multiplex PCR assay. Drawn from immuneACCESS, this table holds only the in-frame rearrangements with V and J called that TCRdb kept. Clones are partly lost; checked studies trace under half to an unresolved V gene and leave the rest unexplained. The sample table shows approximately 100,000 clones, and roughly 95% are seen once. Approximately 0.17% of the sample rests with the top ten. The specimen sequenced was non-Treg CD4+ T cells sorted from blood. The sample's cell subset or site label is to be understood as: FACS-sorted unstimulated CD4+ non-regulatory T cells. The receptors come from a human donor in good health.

CDR3 region: CASSIVAGDPTDTQYF. CDR3 coding DNA: TGTGCCAGTAGTATAGTAGCGGGGGACCCCACAGATACGCAGTATTTT. The chain links TRBV19 to TRBJ2-3; TRBD2 matches at 9 bases. The CDR3 consists of 16 residues. The ends lost 1 base at V and 2 bases at J; junction bases unmatched: 4. Germline-derived CDR1 and CDR2 are LNHDA and SQIVND (reference sequence).

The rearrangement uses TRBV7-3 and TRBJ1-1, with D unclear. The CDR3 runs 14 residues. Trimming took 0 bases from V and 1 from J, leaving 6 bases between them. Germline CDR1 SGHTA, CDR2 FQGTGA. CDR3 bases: TGTGCCAGCAGCTTAACACCCACGAACACTGAAGCTTTCTTT. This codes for CASSLTPTNTEAFF.

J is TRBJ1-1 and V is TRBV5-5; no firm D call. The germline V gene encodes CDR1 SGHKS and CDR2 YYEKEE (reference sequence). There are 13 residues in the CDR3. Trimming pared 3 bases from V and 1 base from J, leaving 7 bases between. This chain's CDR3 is CASSWNKNTEAFF. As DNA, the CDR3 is TGTGCCAGCAGCTGGAATAAGAACACTGAAGCTTTCTTT.

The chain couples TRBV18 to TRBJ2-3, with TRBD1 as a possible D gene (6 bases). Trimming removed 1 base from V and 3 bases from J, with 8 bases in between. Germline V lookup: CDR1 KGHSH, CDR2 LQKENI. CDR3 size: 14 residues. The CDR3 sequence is CASSPQQGTDTQYF. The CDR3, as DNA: TGTGCCAGCTCACCACAACAGGGTACAGATACGCAGTATTTT.

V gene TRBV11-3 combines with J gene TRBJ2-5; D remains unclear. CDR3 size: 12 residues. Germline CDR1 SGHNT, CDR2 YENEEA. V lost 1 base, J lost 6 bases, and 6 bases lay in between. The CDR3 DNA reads TGTGCCAGCAGCTTAGGGGGTCAGACCCAGTACTTC. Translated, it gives CASSLGGQTQYF. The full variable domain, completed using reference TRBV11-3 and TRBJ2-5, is EAGVVQSPRYKIIEKKQPVAFWCNPISGHNTLYWYLQNLGQGPELLIRYENEEAVDDSQLPKDRFSAERLKGVDSTLKIQPAELGDSAVYLCASSLGGQTQYFGPGTRLLVL.

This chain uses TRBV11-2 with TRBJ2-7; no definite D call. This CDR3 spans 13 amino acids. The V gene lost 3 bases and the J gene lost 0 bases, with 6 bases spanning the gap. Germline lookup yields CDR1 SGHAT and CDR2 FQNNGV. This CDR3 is CASSFGSSYEQYF. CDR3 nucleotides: TGTGCCAGCAGCTTTGGCAGCTCCTACGAGCAGTACTTC.

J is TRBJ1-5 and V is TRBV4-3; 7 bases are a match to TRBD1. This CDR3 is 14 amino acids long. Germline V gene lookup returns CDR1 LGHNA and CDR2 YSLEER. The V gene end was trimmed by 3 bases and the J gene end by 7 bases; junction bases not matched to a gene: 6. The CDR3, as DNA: TGCGCCAGCAGCCAGAGGACAGGCGGGCAGCCCCAGCATTTT. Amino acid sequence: CASSQRTGGQPQHF.

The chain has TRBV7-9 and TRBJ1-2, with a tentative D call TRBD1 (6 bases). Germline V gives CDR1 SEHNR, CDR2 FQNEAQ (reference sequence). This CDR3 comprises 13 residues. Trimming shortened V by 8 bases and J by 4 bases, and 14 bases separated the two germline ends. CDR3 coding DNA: TGTGCCAGCTCTAAAGGAGGGGGCTATGGCTACACCTTC. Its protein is CASSKGGGYGYTF.

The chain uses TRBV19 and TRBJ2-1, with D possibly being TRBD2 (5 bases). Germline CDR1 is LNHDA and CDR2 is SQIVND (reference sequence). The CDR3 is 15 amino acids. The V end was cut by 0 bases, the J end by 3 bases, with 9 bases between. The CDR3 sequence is CASSIDRGFYNEQFF. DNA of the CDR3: TGTGCCAGTAGTATAGATAGAGGGTTCTACAATGAGCAGTTCTTC.

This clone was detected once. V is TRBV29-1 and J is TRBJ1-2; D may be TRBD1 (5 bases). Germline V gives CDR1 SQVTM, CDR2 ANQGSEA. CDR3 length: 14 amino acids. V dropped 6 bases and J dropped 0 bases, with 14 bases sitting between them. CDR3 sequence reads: CSVRQNIANYGYTF. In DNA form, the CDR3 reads TGCAGCGTAAGACAGAATATAGCTAACTATGGCTACACCTTC.

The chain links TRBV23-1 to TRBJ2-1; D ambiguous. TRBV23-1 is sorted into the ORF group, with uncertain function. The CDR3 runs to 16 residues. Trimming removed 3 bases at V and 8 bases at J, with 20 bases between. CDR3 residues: CASSHGPGSFLDEQFF. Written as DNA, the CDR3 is TGCGCCAGCAGTCACGGGCCCGGTTCCTTTTTGGATGAGCAGTTCTTC.

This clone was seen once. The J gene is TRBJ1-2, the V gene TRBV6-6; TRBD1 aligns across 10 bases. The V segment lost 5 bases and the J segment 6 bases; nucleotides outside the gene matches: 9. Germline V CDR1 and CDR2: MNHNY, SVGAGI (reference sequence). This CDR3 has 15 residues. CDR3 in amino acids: CASSNNPTGGNGYTF. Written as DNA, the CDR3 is TGTGCCAGCAGTAACAATCCGACAGGGGGCAATGGCTACACCTTC.

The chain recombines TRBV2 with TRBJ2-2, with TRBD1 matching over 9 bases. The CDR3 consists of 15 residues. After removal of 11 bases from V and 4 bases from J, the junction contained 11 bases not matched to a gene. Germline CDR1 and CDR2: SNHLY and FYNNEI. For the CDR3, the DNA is TGTGCCCTCAGGCGGGACAGGGTTCCCACCGGGGAGCTGTTTTTT. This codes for CALRRDRVPTGELFF.

The CDR3 coding sequence is TGTGCCAGCAGTGAAATCGGCAGTGGGGGCTTGGAGACCCAGTACTTC. It encodes CASSEIGSGGLETQYF. The chain couples TRBV6-1 to TRBJ2-5; D is perhaps TRBD1 (6 bases). This CDR3 contains 16 residues. Germline CDR1 MNHNS, CDR2 SASEGT. Trimming cost V 2 bases and J 5 bases, with 18 bases left between them.

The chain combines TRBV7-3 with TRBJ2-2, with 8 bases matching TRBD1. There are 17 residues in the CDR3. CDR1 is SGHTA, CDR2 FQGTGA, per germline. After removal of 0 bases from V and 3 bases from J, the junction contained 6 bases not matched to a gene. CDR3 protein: CASSLTGGQGHTGELFF. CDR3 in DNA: TGTGCCAGCAGCTTAACGGGTGGACAGGGACACACCGGGGAGCTGTTTTTT.

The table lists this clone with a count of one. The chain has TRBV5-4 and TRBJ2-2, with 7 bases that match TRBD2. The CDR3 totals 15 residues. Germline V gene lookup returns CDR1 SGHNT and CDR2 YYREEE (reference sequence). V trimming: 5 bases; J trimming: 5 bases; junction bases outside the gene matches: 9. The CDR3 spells CASRPGGYMTGELFF. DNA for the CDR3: TGTGCCAGCAGGCCCGGGGGGTACATGACCGGGGAGCTGTTTTTT.